Listed below are T cell receptor beta chains from one sample, sequenced in a study of graft-versus-host responses after intestinal transplantation. Libraries were prepared by immunoSEQ multiplex PCR; TCRdb keeps only in-frame clonotypes and omits some of them. Of 75,000 to 100,000 clones listed, approximately 85% are singletons. The sample was PBMCs, taken 255 days after intestinal transplant. These TCRs come from a human patient who received an intestinal transplant, so some T cells may come from the graft donor. The CDR3 runs from the conserved cysteine through the conserved F or W. A D gene is named only where the DNA matches it firmly. The listing skips clone size in some rows; elsewhere it reads once, few, many or a size class.

d_gene: TRBD2; v_gene: TRBV6-1; j_gene: TRBJ2-1; abundance: .; CDR3aa: CASSEEAGGPNEQFF; CDR3nt: TGTGCCAGCAGTGAAGAGGCGGGGGGGCCAAATGAGCAGTTCTTC
d_gene: .; v_gene: TRBV5-5; j_gene: TRBJ1-2; abundance: .; CDR3aa: CASSRRGGAQVYGYTF; CDR3nt: TGTGCCAGCAGCCGCCGGGGGGGCGCCCAGGTCTATGGCTACACCTTC
d_gene: .; v_gene: TRBV6-6; j_gene: TRBJ1-1; abundance: .; CDR3aa: CASSYDGTEAFF; CDR3nt: TGTGCCAGCAGTTACGACGGGACTGAAGCTTTCTTT
d_gene: TRBD2; v_gene: TRBV15; j_gene: TRBJ2-1; abundance: .; CDR3aa: CATSRVDVSGGSYEQFF; CDR3nt: TGTGCCACCAGCAGAGTTGACGTCAGCGGGGGTAGTTATGAGCAGTTCTTC
d_gene: TRBD1; v_gene: TRBV7-3; j_gene: TRBJ2-2; abundance: .; CDR3aa: CASSPTGTGGPAGELFF; CDR3nt: TGTGCCAGCAGCCCTACCGGGACAGGGGGCCCAGCCGGGGAGCTGTTTTTT
d_gene: .; v_gene: TRBV10-3; j_gene: TRBJ1-1; abundance: .; CDR3aa: CAISERGGGTEAFF; CDR3nt: TGTGCCATCAGTGAGAGAGGGGGTGGAACTGAAGCTTTCTTT
d_gene: TRBD2; v_gene: TRBV29-1; j_gene: TRBJ2-7; abundance: .; CDR3aa: CSVVITSDEQYF; CDR3nt: TGCAGCGTTGTGATCACTAGCGACGAGCAGTACTTC
d_gene: .; v_gene: TRBV27; j_gene: TRBJ1-5; abundance: .; CDR3aa: CASSLGRAQHF; CDR3nt: TGTGCCAGCAGTTTGGGCAGGGCCCAGCATTTT
d_gene: .; v_gene: TRBV11-2; j_gene: TRBJ1-1; abundance: .; CDR3aa: CASSLWTGMNTEAFF; CDR3nt: TGTGCCAGCAGCTTATGGACGGGCATGAACACTGAAGCTTTCTTT
d_gene: .; v_gene: TRBV28; j_gene: TRBJ2-3; abundance: .; CDR3aa: CASKGGGVSTDTQYF; CDR3nt: TGTGCCAGCAAAGGGGGGGGCGTTAGCACAGATACGCAGTATTTT
d_gene: .; v_gene: TRBV5-6; j_gene: TRBJ2-7; abundance: .; CDR3aa: CASSLAGSEQYF; CDR3nt: TGTGCCAGCAGCTTGGCAGGGTCCGAGCAGTACTTC
d_gene: .; v_gene: TRBV4-1; j_gene: TRBJ1-2; abundance: once; CDR3aa: CASSQVTDDFYGYTF; CDR3nt: TGCGCCAGCAGCCAAGTGACGGACGATTTCTATGGCTACACCTTC
d_gene: .; v_gene: TRBV4-1; j_gene: TRBJ1-2; abundance: .; CDR3aa: CASSQGLGDYGYTF; CDR3nt: TGCGCCAGCAGCCAAGGTTTAGGGGACTACGGCTACACCTTC
d_gene: .; v_gene: TRBV7-3; j_gene: TRBJ2-4; abundance: .; CDR3aa: CASSSNPKNIQYF; CDR3nt: TGTGCCAGCAGTTCCAATCCCAAAAACATTCAGTACTTC
d_gene: .; v_gene: TRBV10-3; j_gene: TRBJ2-3; abundance: .; CDR3aa: CAISEIGTASTDTQYF; CDR3nt: TGTGCCATCAGTGAGATCGGGACTGCGAGCACAGATACGCAGTATTTT
d_gene: TRBD2; v_gene: TRBV25-1; j_gene: TRBJ2-7; abundance: .; CDR3aa: CASSESTGTSAYEQYF; CDR3nt: TGTGCCAGCAGTGAATCAACAGGGACTAGCGCGTACGAGCAGTACTTC
d_gene: TRBD1; v_gene: TRBV4-1; j_gene: TRBJ1-2; abundance: .; CDR3aa: CASSQVTGQATVYGYTF; CDR3nt: TGCGCCAGCAGCCAAGTAACCGGACAGGCAACTGTCTATGGCTACACCTTC
d_gene: TRBD1; v_gene: TRBV6-5; j_gene: TRBJ1-1; abundance: once; CDR3aa: CASSPTGGANTEAFF; CDR3nt: TGTGCCAGCTCTCCTACAGGGGGAGCCAACACTGAAGCTTTCTTT
d_gene: .; v_gene: TRBV18; j_gene: TRBJ2-7; abundance: once; CDR3aa: CASSAIKGGLGEQYF; CDR3nt: TGTGCCAGCTCCGCCATAAAGGGGGGTCTTGGAGAGCAGTACTTC
d_gene: .; v_gene: TRBV19; j_gene: TRBJ1-4; abundance: few; CDR3aa: CASIPSEGSEKLFF; CDR3nt: TGTGCCAGTATTCCCTCCGAGGGGTCTGAAAAACTGTTTTTT
d_gene: .; v_gene: TRBV6-1; j_gene: TRBJ1-3; abundance: .; CDR3aa: CASSEMGKPGNTIYF; CDR3nt: TGTGCCAGCAGTGAAATGGGGAAACCCGGAAACACCATATATTTT
d_gene: .; v_gene: TRBV29-1; j_gene: TRBJ2-7; abundance: .; CDR3aa: CSVESAPSYEQYF; CDR3nt: TGCAGCGTTGAGTCGGCCCCCTCCTACGAGCAGTACTTC
d_gene: .; v_gene: TRBV11-2; j_gene: TRBJ1-5; abundance: .; CDR3aa: CASSLGEGGNQPQHF; CDR3nt: TGTGCCAGCAGCTTAGGAGAGGGAGGCAATCAGCCCCAGCATTTT
d_gene: TRBD1; v_gene: TRBV28; j_gene: TRBJ1-5; abundance: few; CDR3aa: CASSFENRGRVNQPQHF; CDR3nt: TGTGCCAGCAGTTTCGAAAACAGGGGGCGTGTGAATCAGCCCCAGCATTTT
d_gene: TRBD1; v_gene: TRBV7-3; j_gene: TRBJ2-1; abundance: .; CDR3aa: CASSVQQGDEQFF; CDR3nt: TGTGCCAGCAGCGTTCAACAGGGGGATGAGCAGTTCTTC
d_gene: TRBD1; v_gene: TRBV19; j_gene: TRBJ1-6; abundance: few; CDR3aa: CASSPGTGDYNSPLHF; CDR3nt: TGTGCCAGTAGTCCCGGGACAGGGGACTATAATTCACCCCTCCACTTT
d_gene: .; v_gene: TRBV2; j_gene: TRBJ2-5; abundance: .; CDR3aa: CASSEALTWGPQETQYF; CDR3nt: TGTGCCAGCAGTGAAGCGCTGACCTGGGGGCCCCAAGAGACCCAGTACTTC
d_gene: TRBD1; v_gene: TRBV5-1; j_gene: TRBJ1-2; abundance: .; CDR3aa: CASSPTGQEIYGYTF; CDR3nt: TGCGCCAGCAGCCCGACGGGACAGGAGATCTATGGCTACACCTTC
d_gene: .; v_gene: TRBV4-2; j_gene: TRBJ2-3; abundance: .; CDR3aa: CASSQDSTDTQYF; CDR3nt: TGTGCCAGCAGCCAAGACAGCACAGATACGCAGTATTTT
d_gene: TRBD1; v_gene: TRBV6-4; j_gene: TRBJ2-3; abundance: .; CDR3aa: CASSDSMDRGADTQYF; CDR3nt: TGTGCCAGCAGTGACTCTATGGACAGGGGTGCAGATACGCAGTATTTT
d_gene: .; v_gene: TRBV15; j_gene: TRBJ1-3; abundance: few; CDR3aa: CATSRDRPYSGNTIYF; CDR3nt: TGTGCCACCAGCAGAGATCGCCCGTACTCTGGAAACACCATATATTTT
d_gene: TRBD2; v_gene: TRBV5-1; j_gene: TRBJ2-2; abundance: once; CDR3aa: CASSSQAGVTGELFF; CDR3nt: TGCGCCAGCAGCTCACAAGCGGGAGTGACCGGGGAGCTGTTTTTT
d_gene: .; v_gene: TRBV10-3; j_gene: TRBJ1-1; abundance: .; CDR3aa: CAPQLDWGNTEAFF; CDR3nt: TGTGCCCCCCAATTGGATTGGGGCAACACTGAAGCTTTCTTT
d_gene: .; v_gene: TRBV28; j_gene: TRBJ2-3; abundance: .; CDR3aa: CASGLGGSTDTQYF; CDR3nt: TGTGCCAGCGGTCTGGGGGGTAGCACAGATACGCAGTATTTT
d_gene: .; v_gene: TRBV25-1; j_gene: TRBJ1-6; abundance: .; CDR3aa: CASSEIRAADNSPLHF; CDR3nt: TGTGCCAGCAGCGAAATCAGGGCGGCTGATAATTCACCCCTCCACTTT
d_gene: .; v_gene: TRBV6-1; j_gene: TRBJ1-1; abundance: .; CDR3aa: CASSYDGSYEAFF; CDR3nt: TGTGCCAGCAGTTATGACGGATCTTATGAAGCTTTCTTT
d_gene: .; v_gene: TRBV5-1; j_gene: TRBJ2-7; abundance: .; CDR3aa: CASSFGSDVYEQYF; CDR3nt: TGCGCCAGCAGCTTTGGGTCGGACGTCTACGAGCAGTACTTC
d_gene: .; v_gene: TRBV5-1; j_gene: TRBJ2-3; abundance: .; CDR3aa: CASSFLGGLRTDTQYF; CDR3nt: TGCGCCAGCAGCTTCTTAGGGGGGCTCCGCACAGATACGCAGTATTTT
d_gene: .; v_gene: TRBV29-1; j_gene: TRBJ1-1; abundance: .; CDR3aa: CSVEGGTNTEAFF; CDR3nt: TGCAGCGTTGAAGGAGGGACGAACACTGAAGCTTTCTTT
d_gene: TRBD1; v_gene: TRBV6-4; j_gene: TRBJ2-2; abundance: .; CDR3aa: CASSGTGGTGELFF; CDR3nt: TGTGCCAGCAGTGGGACAGGGGGCACCGGGGAGCTGTTTTTT
d_gene: .; v_gene: TRBV15; j_gene: TRBJ1-1; abundance: .; CDR3aa: CATSREGRTEAFF; CDR3nt: TGTGCCACCAGCAGAGAGGGTCGTACTGAAGCTTTCTTT
d_gene: .; v_gene: TRBV5-4; j_gene: TRBJ1-1; abundance: .; CDR3aa: CASSPRGVIGNTEAFF; CDR3nt: TGTGCCAGCAGCCCCCGGGGGGTAATAGGGAACACTGAAGCTTTCTTT
d_gene: TRBD1; v_gene: TRBV2; j_gene: TRBJ1-1; abundance: .; CDR3aa: CASRTGTMNTEAFF; CDR3nt: TGTGCCAGCCGGACAGGTACAATGAACACTGAAGCTTTCTTT
d_gene: TRBD2; v_gene: TRBV5-4; j_gene: TRBJ2-3; abundance: .; CDR3aa: CASSSDSGREADTQYF; CDR3nt: TGTGCCAGCAGCTCCGATAGCGGGAGGGAGGCAGATACGCAGTATTTT
d_gene: .; v_gene: TRBV6-5; j_gene: TRBJ2-1; abundance: .; CDR3aa: CASSYEERSYNEQFF; CDR3nt: TGTGCCAGCAGTTACGAGGAGCGCTCCTACAATGAGCAGTTCTTC
d_gene: TRBD1; v_gene: TRBV5-6; j_gene: TRBJ2-2; abundance: .; CDR3aa: CASSLVTGGEVLYTGELFF; CDR3nt: TGTGCCAGCAGCTTGGTGACAGGGGGCGAGGTGTTGTACACCGGGGAGCTGTTTTTT
d_gene: TRBD2; v_gene: TRBV5-6; j_gene: TRBJ2-5; abundance: .; CDR3aa: CASSRGTSGREETQYF; CDR3nt: TGTGCCAGCAGCCGCGGGACTAGCGGGAGGGAAGAGACCCAGTACTTC
d_gene: TRBD1; v_gene: TRBV7-9; j_gene: TRBJ1-1; abundance: .; CDR3aa: CATSGPWMAGGMNTEAFF; CDR3nt: TGTGCCACCTCCGGGCCTTGGATGGCAGGGGGGATGAACACTGAAGCTTTCTTT
d_gene: .; v_gene: TRBV19; j_gene: TRBJ2-2; abundance: .; CDR3aa: CASSIVGGLNTGELFF; CDR3nt: TGTGCCAGTAGTATAGTAGGGGGGTTGAACACCGGGGAGCTGTTTTTT
d_gene: TRBD1; v_gene: TRBV27; j_gene: TRBJ1-2; abundance: .; CDR3aa: CASRGTGNGYTF; CDR3nt: TGTGCCAGCAGGGGGACAGGGAACGGCTACACCTTC
d_gene: .; v_gene: TRBV6-1; j_gene: TRBJ2-1; abundance: .; CDR3aa: CASSGTPPRGNEQFF; CDR3nt: TGTGCCAGCAGTGGGACACCTCCTCGGGGCAATGAGCAGTTCTTC
d_gene: .; v_gene: TRBV19; j_gene: TRBJ1-5; abundance: .; CDR3aa: CASSPLDQPQHF; CDR3nt: TGTGCCAGTAGCCCCCTGGATCAGCCCCAGCATTTT
d_gene: .; v_gene: TRBV10-1; j_gene: TRBJ2-7; abundance: .; CDR3aa: CASSESGSYEQYF; CDR3nt: TGCGCCAGCAGTGAGTCGGGCTCCTACGAGCAGTACTTC
d_gene: .; v_gene: TRBV5-1; j_gene: TRBJ2-6; abundance: .; CDR3aa: CASSTGLDTPSGANVLTF; CDR3nt: TGCGCCAGCAGCACGGGATTGGACACGCCCTCTGGGGCCAACGTCCTGACTTTC
d_gene: .; v_gene: TRBV11-2; j_gene: TRBJ2-7; abundance: .; CDR3aa: CASSLEVDEQYF; CDR3nt: TGTGCCAGCAGCTTAGAGGTCGACGAGCAGTACTTC
d_gene: TRBD2; v_gene: TRBV27; j_gene: TRBJ2-3; abundance: .; CDR3aa: CASSLGFRGLATTDTQYF; CDR3nt: TGTGCCAGCAGTTTAGGGTTCAGGGGACTAGCCACGACAGATACGCAGTATTTT